The next 30 T cell receptor beta chains were all read from a single sample in a study of ipilimumab plus nivolumab after autologous stem cell transplantation. Clones were read by immunoSEQ multiplex PCR, and TCRdb kept only the in-frame ones, dropping some. Seen here are about 23,000 clones, 74% observed once, and the top ten hold around 23%. The material was PBMCs, obtained in a trial of ipilimumab plus nivolumab as post-transplant consolidation. The receptors here all came from a male donor with diffuse large B-cell lymphoma.

This chain joins TRBV5-1 and TRBJ1-2; a possible D gene is TRBD1 (5 bases). This CDR3 is built from 15 residues. Per germline, CDR1 SGHRS and CDR2 YFSETQ. The germline V and J ends were trimmed by 1 base and 0 bases, with 10 bases remaining between them. CDR3 residues: CASSLSDTPNYGYTF. The CDR3 DNA is TGCGCCAGCAGCTTGTCGGACACCCCTAACTATGGCTACACCTTC.

The rearrangement uses TRBV2 and TRBJ1-1, with 7 bases aligning to TRBD1. This CDR3 region has 14 residues. V shed 7 bases, J shed 3 bases, and the junction held 8 bases outside the gene matches. Germline CDR1 SNHLY, CDR2 FYNNEI. In nucleotides, the CDR3 is TGTGCCAGCAACCTACAGGGGAGAGACACTGAAGCTTTCTTT. It codes for CASNLQGRDTEAFF.

The chain has TRBV18 and TRBJ2-7; D uncertain. This CDR3 contains 13 residues. Germline CDR1 KGHSH, CDR2 LQKENI. Trimming left V 0 bases short and J 4 bases short, with 7 bases between. Here the CDR3 reads CASSPPSEYEQYF. CDR3 sequence (DNA): TGTGCCAGCTCACCACCATCGGAGTACGAGCAGTACTTC.

This chain connects TRBV28 to TRBJ2-2; the D gene is possibly TRBD1 (6 bases). Germline values: CDR1 MDHEN, CDR2 SYDVKM. This CDR3 has 17 amino acids. V gave up 4 bases and J gave up 3 bases, with 18 bases separating them. The CDR3 region has the DNA TGTGCCAGCAGTTGGGGGATAGGGGGATTTGACACCGGGGAGCTGTTTTTT. Translation: CASSWGIGGFDTGELFF.

J is TRBJ2-1 and V is TRBV7-3; D is perhaps TRBD2 (6 bases). CDR3 length: 15 residues. CDR1 is SGHTA, CDR2 FQGTGA, per germline. Trimming pared 2 bases from V and 0 bases from J, leaving 8 bases between. CDR3 amino acids: CASSLDGSSYNEQFF. CDR3 nucleotides: TGTGCCAGCAGCTTAGACGGGAGCTCCTACAATGAGCAGTTCTTC.

CDR3 nucleotides: TGTGCCAGCAATAACGGACTAGCGCCTCCGGTTACGCAGTATTTT. Translation: CASNNGLAPPVTQYF. V usage is TRBV2 and J usage is TRBJ2-3; 9 positions match TRBD2. CDR1 and CDR2 (germline): SNHLY, FYNNEI. With V trimmed by 7 bases and J by 8 bases, 13 bases remained unmatched. The CDR3 totals 15 residues. The whole variable domain, filled in from reference TRBV2 and TRBJ2-3, reads EPEVTQTPSHQVTQMGQEVILRCVPISNHLYFYWYRQILGQKVEFLVSFYNNEISEKSEIFDDQFSVERPDGSNFTLKIRSTKLEDSAMYFCASNNGLAPPVTQYFGPGTRLTVL.

V is TRBV13 and J is TRBJ1-2; D unresolved. Trimming pared 1 base from V and 3 bases from J, leaving 9 bases between. Germline V gives CDR1 PRHDT, CDR2 FYEKMQ (reference sequence). The CDR3 runs 14 residues. The CDR3 loop is CASSLDFLDYGYTF. Here the CDR3 DNA reads TGTGCCAGCAGCTTAGATTTTCTAGACTATGGCTACACCTTC.

V is TRBV7-6 and J is TRBJ2-3; 9 bases are a match to TRBD2. The CDR3 totals 15 residues. The germline CDR1 and CDR2 sequences are SGHVS and FNYEAQ. J was trimmed by 5 bases and V by 5 bases; bases with no gene match: 8. For the CDR3, the DNA is TGTGCCAGCAGCCAATTAGCGGGAGTTGAAGATACGCAGTATTTT. It yields the protein CASSQLAGVEDTQYF.

The V gene is TRBV5-6, the J gene TRBJ2-1, with D perhaps being TRBD1 or TRBD2 (5 bases each). This CDR3 is 17 amino acids long. CDR1 is SGHDT, CDR2 YYEEEE, per germline. The V end lost 0 bases, the J end lost 7 bases, and 20 bases lay between the germline ends. The CDR3 loop is CASSLGPPGTDYNEQFF. The CDR3 DNA is TGTGCCAGCAGCTTGGGGCCCCCCGGGACCGACTATAATGAGCAGTTCTTC.

DNA for the CDR3: TGTGCCAGCAGCCCCAGACAGTCTTTCGATGAGCAGTTCTTC. Translating it yields CASSPRQSFDEQFF. The gene calls are TRBV11-3 and TRBJ2-1; tentative D call: TRBD1 (5 bases). Deletions cut 5 bases from V and 8 bases from J, with 16 bases between. The length of the CDR3 is 14 residues. Germline V gives CDR1 SGHNT, CDR2 YENEEA.

The chain uses TRBV9 and TRBJ1-6; D unclear. Germline lookup yields CDR1 SGDLS and CDR2 YYNGEE. Trimming removed 2 bases from V and 10 bases from J, with 13 bases in between. This CDR3 is built from 14 residues. The CDR3 DNA reads as TGTGCCAGCAGCGTCGCGCCTGAGGGATCACCCCTCCACTTT. Translation: CASSVAPEGSPLHF.

The CDR3 here is CASSLLVGRGIPGANVLTF. The DNA for the CDR3 is TGTGCCAGCAGCTTGTTAGTAGGCAGGGGCATCCCTGGGGCCAACGTCCTGACTTTC. J is TRBJ2-6 and V is TRBV5-6, with TRBD1 as a possible D gene (6 bases). This CDR3 has 19 residues. Trimming stripped 1 base from V and 2 bases from J, with 19 bases between. CDR1 and CDR2 (germline): SGHDT, YYEEEE.

This clone has a handful of counts. The rearrangement links TRBV11-3 to TRBJ2-2, with D possibly being TRBD2 (5 bases). The CDR3 spans 16 residues. Per the germline V gene, CDR1 is SGHNT and CDR2 is YENEEA. V dropped 0 bases and J dropped 7 bases, with 15 bases sitting between them. The CDR3 reads CASSLDRGIIGGELFF. The CDR3 DNA is TGTGCCAGCAGCTTAGATAGAGGGATAATTGGCGGGGAGCTGTTTTTT.

This chain links TRBV5-4 with TRBJ2-2; maybe TRBD1 (5 bases). The CDR3 totals 15 residues. CDR1 SGHNT and CDR2 YYREEE come from the germline V gene (reference sequence). V lost 2 bases and J lost 1, with 9 bases in between. As DNA, the CDR3 is TGTGCCAGCAGCTTAGCAGGGTTGAACACCGGGGAGCTGTTTTTT. Translating it yields CASSLAGLNTGELFF.

The V and J genes are TRBV7-3 and TRBJ1-1; D might be TRBD1 (5 bases). The germline V gene has CDR1 SGHTA and CDR2 FQGTGA. CDR3 length: 16 residues. V dropped 6 bases and J dropped 0 bases, with 17 bases sitting between them. CDR3 sequence reads: CASSLAGTVVNTEAFF. The CDR3 DNA reads TGTGCCAGCAGTCTGGCCGGGACGGTAGTGAACACTGAAGCTTTCTTT.

CDR3 DNA sequence: TGTGCCAGCAGCTTAGTTACCGTCACTGATACGCAGTATTTT. The encoded protein is CASSLVTVTDTQYF. The chain links TRBV11-3 to TRBJ2-3; D call uncertain. The length of the CDR3 is 14 residues. The germline gives CDR1 SGHNT, CDR2 YENEEA. V was cut by 1 base and J by 6 bases, with 11 bases left in between. The full variable domain, with the rest looked up from reference TRBV11-3 and TRBJ2-3, is EAGVVQSPRYKIIEKKQPVAFWCNPISGHNTLYWYLQNLGQGPELLIRYENEEAVDDSQLPKDRFSAERLKGVDSTLKIQPAELGDSAVYLCASSLVTVTDTQYFGPGTRLTVL.

This clone was detected once. The V gene is TRBV11-3, the J gene TRBJ2-2; D is possibly TRBD1 (8 bases). This CDR3 is built from 16 residues. Germline lookup yields CDR1 SGHNT and CDR2 YENEEA. Trimming removed 5 bases from V and 4 bases from J, with 17 bases in between. CDR3 sequence reads: CASSPGQGGGTGELFF. The CDR3 nucleotides read TGTGCCAGCAGCCCAGGACAGGGAGGGGGCACCGGGGAGCTGTTTTTT.

This clone was seen a single time. This chain uses TRBV5-1 with TRBJ1-1, with TRBD1 identical over 9 bases. Germline-derived CDR1 and CDR2 are SGHRS and YFSETQ. CDR3 length: 14 amino acids. J lost 10 bases, V lost 4 bases, and 11 bases had no gene match. The CDR3 nucleotides read TGCGCCAGCAGCCCGGTCCCGGGACAGGGTTCAGCTTTCTTT. Translated: CASSPVPGQGSAFF.

This chain links TRBV27 with TRBJ2-7, with 7 bases matching TRBD2. Per the germline V gene, CDR1 is MNHEY and CDR2 is SMNVEV (reference sequence). The CDR3 spans 15 residues. V shed 4 bases and J 5 bases; nucleotides not matched to a gene: 11. The CDR3 sequence: CASSSWGEGHDEQYF. In DNA form, the CDR3 reads TGTGCCAGCAGTTCCTGGGGGGAGGGCCACGACGAGCAGTACTTC.

This clone was observed a handful of times. This sequence joins TRBV19 and TRBJ2-3; possibly TRBD2 for D (6 bases). Germline CDR1 and CDR2: LNHDA and SQIVND (reference sequence). This CDR3 contains 15 residues. The ends were cut back, 4 bases at V and 1 base at J, with 12 bases in the middle. The CDR3 region is CASSRAGWGTDTQYF. The CDR3 DNA is TGTGCCAGTAGTAGGGCGGGATGGGGCACAGATACGCAGTATTTT.

This clone was seen more than once but under ten times. The rearrangement joins TRBV7-9 to TRBJ1-3; 10 nucleotides line up with TRBD1. Per germline, CDR1 SEHNR and CDR2 FQNEAQ (reference sequence). The length of the CDR3 is 16 residues. V lost 2 bases to trimming and J lost 2 bases; unmatched junction nucleotides: 3. For the CDR3, the DNA is TGTGCCAGCAGCTTAAGGGGGACAGGGGCTGGAAACACCATATATTTT. Translation: CASSLRGTGAGNTIYF. Together with reference TRBV7-9 and TRBJ1-3, the CDR3 gives the full variable domain: DTGVSQNPRHKITKRGQNVTFRCDPISEHNRLYWYRQTLGQGPEFLTYFQNEAQLEKSRLLSDRFSAERPKGSFSTLEIQRTEQGDSAMYLCASSLRGTGAGNTIYFGEGSWLTVV.

The genes are TRBV5-6 and TRBJ2-3; D is perhaps TRBD1 or TRBD2 (5 bases each). This CDR3 is built from 16 residues. Trimming removed 4 bases at V and 3 bases at J, with 18 bases between. CDR1 and CDR2 from the germline V gene are SGHDT and YYEEEE. The CDR3, as DNA: TGTGCCAGCAGCACCCGGGGCCCCGAGGGTACAGATACGCAGTATTTT. Its translation: CASSTRGPEGTDTQYF.

The chain carries TRBV19 and TRBJ1-5, with D maybe TRBD1 (5 bases). V lost 6 bases and J lost 0, with 9 bases in between. From germline, CDR1 is LNHDA and CDR2 SQIVND (reference sequence). The CDR3 has 14 amino acids. The CDR3 is CASREGFSNQPQHF. The CDR3, as DNA: TGTGCCAGTAGAGAGGGGTTTAGCAATCAGCCCCAGCATTTT.

This chain joins TRBV12-5 and TRBJ1-5; D is ambiguous. V was trimmed by 6 bases and J by 0 bases, leaving 12 bases between them. CDR3 length: 15 amino acids. Germline V CDR1 and CDR2: LGHNT, FRNRAP. CDR3 coding DNA: TGTGCTAGTGGGTTTGAAGATGCTAGCAATCAGCCCCAGCATTTT. Amino acids: CASGFEDASNQPQHF.

The chain links TRBV5-1 to TRBJ2-1; no reliable D call. CDR1 and CDR2 (germline): SGHRS, YFSETQ. The CDR3 has 12 residues. The V and J ends lost 4 bases and 2 bases respectively, with 4 bases between them. The CDR3 DNA is TGCGCCAGCAGCGTTACCTACAATGAGCAGTTCTTC. This translates into CASSVTYNEQFF. The full variable domain, rest sourced from reference TRBV5-1 and TRBJ2-1, is KAGVTQTPRYLIKTRGQQVTLSCSPISGHRSVSWYQQTPGQGLQFLFEYFSETQRNKGNFPGRFSGRQFSNSRSEMNVSTLELGDSALYLCASSVTYNEQFFGPGTRLTVL.

This clone was observed a handful of times. The rearrangement uses TRBV28 and TRBJ1-6, with no clear D. Germline values: CDR1 MDHEN, CDR2 SYDVKM. The CDR3 is made up of 14 amino acids. V gave up 1 base and J gave up 11 bases, with 12 bases separating them. The chain's CDR3 is CASSLYGFPAPLHF. CDR3 in DNA: TGTGCCAGCAGTTTATATGGGTTTCCTGCACCCCTCCACTTT.

The rearrangement links TRBV7-3 to TRBJ2-5; 8 bases fit TRBD1. The V and J ends lost 5 bases and 7 bases, in that order; junction bases with no gene match: 9. This CDR3 comprises 14 residues. Per the germline V gene, CDR1 is SGHTA and CDR2 is FQGTGA. The CDR3 sequence is CASSPDREFGTQYF. The CDR3 bases are TGTGCCAGCAGCCCGGACAGGGAGTTTGGGACCCAGTACTTC.

The chain couples TRBV6-5 to TRBJ2-7; 8 nucleotides line up with TRBD2. The CDR3 loop spans 14 amino acids. Per germline, CDR1 MNHEY and CDR2 SVGAGI. Trimming at V came to 7 bases and at J to 0 bases, leaving 5 bases not matched to a gene. The DNA for the CDR3 is TGTGCCAGCACAGCCGGACTAGCCTCCTACGAGCAGTACTTC. Translation gives CASTAGLASYEQYF.

This chain joins TRBV11-3 and TRBJ1-2; unclear D gene. Germline lookup yields CDR1 SGHNT and CDR2 YENEEA. The CDR3 runs to 13 residues. V shed 7 bases and J shed 2 bases, with 11 bases lying between them. CDR3 nucleotides: TGTGCCAGCACCGACTCCGGGAACTATGGCTACACCTTC. This translates into CASTDSGNYGYTF.

The chain has TRBV30 and TRBJ2-1; possibly TRBD2 for D (6 bases). This CDR3 spans 18 amino acids. V shed 3 bases and J shed 1 base, with 22 bases lying between them. CDR1 is GTSNPN and CDR2 is SVGIG in the germline V gene (reference sequence). CDR3 nucleotide sequence: TGTGCCTGGAGCAAACAGCCTCGGAGGGGCGGGTCCTACAATGAGCAGTTCTTC. Translated, it gives CAWSKQPRRGGSYNEQFF.